The clone carrying this TCR beta chain was picked up a small number of times. No antigen is known for it. This specimen comes from a study of beta chain features in type 1 diabetes. This CDR3 region has 16 residues. CDR1 is SGHNT and CDR2 is YYREEE in the germline V gene (reference sequence). Trimming cost V 2 bases and J 4 bases; bases outside gene matches: 10. Sequencing targeted expressed TCRB transcripts, as all isolated RNA had been reverse transcribed. Sequencing used immunoSEQ multiplex PCR; TCRdb keeps in-frame clones, though not all of them. The data show 810,000 or so clones, under 20% seen once. General study results and limits: Any role of HLA type in TCRB rearrangement remained unresolved here.

The chain uses TRBV5-4 and TRBJ2-3, with 7 bases that match TRBD2. This sequence was found in a woman aged 18-30 years in good health. What was sequenced was naive CD4+ T cells from blood. The CDR3: CASSLRGGVMADTQYF. CDR3 nucleotides: TGTGCCAGCAGCTTACGGGGAGGGGTTATGGCAGATACGCAGTATTTT.